This T cell receptor beta chain was retrieved from a study of T cells after yellow fever vaccination. TCRdb re-called the 5' RACE reads with MiXCR, one entry per CDR3 protein. Of about 340,000 distinct CDR3 sequences listed, around 13% are singletons. This CDR3 comprises 15 residues. With 5 bases clipped from V and 7 bases from J, the junction kept 13 bases outside the gene matches. This chain joins TRBV12-3 or TRBV12-4 and TRBJ2-7; TRBD2 matches 8 bases. The source was CD4+ T cells sorted from PBMCs, collected 15 days after the yellow fever booster vaccination. The sequence was obtained from a man between 18 and 35 years old who received the YFV17D yellow fever vaccine. CDR3: CASSHHGGAAEEQYF. CDR3 nucleotides: TGTGCCAGCAGTCATCACGGGGGGGCCGCAGAAGAGCAGTACTTC.